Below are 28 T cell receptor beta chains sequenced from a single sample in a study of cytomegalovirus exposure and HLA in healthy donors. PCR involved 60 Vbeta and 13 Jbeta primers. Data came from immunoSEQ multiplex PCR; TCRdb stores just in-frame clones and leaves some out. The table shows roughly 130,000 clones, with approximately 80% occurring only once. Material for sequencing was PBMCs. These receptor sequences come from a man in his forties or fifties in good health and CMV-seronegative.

DNA for the CDR3: TGTGCCAGCACCTCAGGAACAGTTCTAGCCAAAAACATTCAGTACTTC. Amino acid sequence: CASTSGTVLAKNIQYF. The gene calls are TRBV2 and TRBJ2-4; D ambiguous. The CDR3 is 16 amino acids. The germline V gene has CDR1 SNHLY and CDR2 FYNNEI. Deletions cut 7 bases from V and 0 bases from J, with 16 bases between.

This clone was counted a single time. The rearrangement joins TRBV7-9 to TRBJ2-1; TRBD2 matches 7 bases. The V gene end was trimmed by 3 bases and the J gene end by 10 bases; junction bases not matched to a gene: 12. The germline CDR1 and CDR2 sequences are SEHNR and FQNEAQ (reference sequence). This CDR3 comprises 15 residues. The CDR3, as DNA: TGTGCCAGCAGCTTGCGTCTAGCGGCGATCGGGGAGCAGTTCTTC. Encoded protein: CASSLRLAAIGEQFF.

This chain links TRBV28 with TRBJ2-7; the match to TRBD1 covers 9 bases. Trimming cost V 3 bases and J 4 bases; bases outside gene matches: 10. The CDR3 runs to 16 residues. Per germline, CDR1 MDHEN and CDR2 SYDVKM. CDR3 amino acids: CASSFLSGQGKYEQYF. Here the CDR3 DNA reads TGTGCCAGCAGTTTTCTGTCTGGACAGGGGAAGTACGAGCAGTACTTC.

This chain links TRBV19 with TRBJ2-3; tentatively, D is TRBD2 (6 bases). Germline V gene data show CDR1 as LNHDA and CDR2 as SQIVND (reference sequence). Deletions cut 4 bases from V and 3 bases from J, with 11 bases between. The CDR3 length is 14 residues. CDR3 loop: CASSTLGRTDTQYF. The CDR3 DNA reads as TGTGCCAGTAGTACCCTAGGGAGGACAGATACGCAGTATTTT.

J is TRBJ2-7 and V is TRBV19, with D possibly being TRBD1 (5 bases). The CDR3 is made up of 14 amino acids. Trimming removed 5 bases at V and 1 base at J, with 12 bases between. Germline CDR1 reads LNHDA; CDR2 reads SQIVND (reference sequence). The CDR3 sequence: CASSAPGASYEQYF. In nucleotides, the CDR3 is TGTGCCAGTAGTGCCCCTGGGGCTTCCTACGAGCAGTACTTC.

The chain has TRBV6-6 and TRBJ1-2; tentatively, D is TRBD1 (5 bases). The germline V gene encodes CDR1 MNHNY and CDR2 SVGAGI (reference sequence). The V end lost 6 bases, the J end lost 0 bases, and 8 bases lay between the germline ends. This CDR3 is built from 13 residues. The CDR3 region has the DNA TGTGCCAGCAGGGACACATCTAACTATGGCTACACCTTC. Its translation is CASRDTSNYGYTF.

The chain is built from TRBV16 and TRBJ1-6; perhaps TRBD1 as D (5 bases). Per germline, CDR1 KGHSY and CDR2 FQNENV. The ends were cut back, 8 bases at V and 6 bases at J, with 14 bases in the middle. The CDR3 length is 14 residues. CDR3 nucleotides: TGTGCCAGCCGTGGGGCATTGGGTAATTCACCCCTCCACTTT. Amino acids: CASRGALGNSPLHF.

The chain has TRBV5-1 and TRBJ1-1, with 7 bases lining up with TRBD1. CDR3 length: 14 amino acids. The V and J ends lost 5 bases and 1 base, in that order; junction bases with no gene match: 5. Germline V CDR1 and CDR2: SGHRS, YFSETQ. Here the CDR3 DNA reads TGCGCCAGCAGTGTGGGACAGCAGAACACTGAAGCTTTCTTT. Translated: CASSVGQQNTEAFF.

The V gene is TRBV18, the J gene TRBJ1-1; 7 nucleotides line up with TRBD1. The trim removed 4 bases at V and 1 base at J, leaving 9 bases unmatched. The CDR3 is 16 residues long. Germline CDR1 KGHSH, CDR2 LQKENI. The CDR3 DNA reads TGTGCCAGCTCACAGGGAGTCCCAGGGGGGAACACTGAAGCTTTCTTT. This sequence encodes CASSQGVPGGNTEAFF.

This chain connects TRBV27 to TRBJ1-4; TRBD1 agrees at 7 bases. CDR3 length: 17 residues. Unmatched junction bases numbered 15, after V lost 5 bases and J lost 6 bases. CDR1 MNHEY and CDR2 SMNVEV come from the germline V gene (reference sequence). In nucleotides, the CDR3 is TGTGCCAGCAGTACTAGGGCCAGGGGGAGGTTGGATGAAAAACTGTTTTTT. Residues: CASSTRARGRLDEKLFF.

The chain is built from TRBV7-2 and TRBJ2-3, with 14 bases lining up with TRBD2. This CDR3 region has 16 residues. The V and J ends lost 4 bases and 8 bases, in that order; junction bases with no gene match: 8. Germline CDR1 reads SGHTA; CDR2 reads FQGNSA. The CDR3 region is CASSSGTSGSIGTQYF. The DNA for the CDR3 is TGTGCCAGCAGCTCTGGGACTAGCGGGAGCATAGGTACGCAGTATTTT.

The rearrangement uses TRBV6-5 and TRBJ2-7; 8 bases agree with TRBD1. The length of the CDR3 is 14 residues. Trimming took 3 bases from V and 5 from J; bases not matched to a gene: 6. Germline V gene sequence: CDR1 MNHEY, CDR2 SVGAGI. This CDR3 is CASSYSGQGDEQYF. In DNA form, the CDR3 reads TGTGCCAGCAGTTATTCCGGACAGGGTGACGAGCAGTACTTC.

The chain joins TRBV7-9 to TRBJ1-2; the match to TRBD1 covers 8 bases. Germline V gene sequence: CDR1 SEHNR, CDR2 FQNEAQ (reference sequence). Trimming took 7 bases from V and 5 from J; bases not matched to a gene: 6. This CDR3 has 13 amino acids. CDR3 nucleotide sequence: TGTGCCAGCATGTCAGGGGGCGAGTATGGCTACACCTTC. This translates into CASMSGGEYGYTF.

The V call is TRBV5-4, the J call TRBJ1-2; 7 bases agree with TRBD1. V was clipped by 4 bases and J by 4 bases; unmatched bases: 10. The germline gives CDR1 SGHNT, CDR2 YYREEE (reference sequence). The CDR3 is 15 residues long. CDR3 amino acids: CASSTTGYSTYGYTF. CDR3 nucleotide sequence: TGTGCCAGCAGCACGACAGGGTACTCTACCTATGGCTACACCTTC.

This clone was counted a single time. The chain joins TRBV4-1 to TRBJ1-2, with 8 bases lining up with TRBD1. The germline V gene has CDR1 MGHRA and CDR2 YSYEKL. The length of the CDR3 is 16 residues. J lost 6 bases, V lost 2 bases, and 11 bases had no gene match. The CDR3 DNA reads TGCGCCAGCAGCCAATTCCAGGGGGCGCGGGACCATGGCTACACCTTC. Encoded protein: CASSQFQGARDHGYTF.

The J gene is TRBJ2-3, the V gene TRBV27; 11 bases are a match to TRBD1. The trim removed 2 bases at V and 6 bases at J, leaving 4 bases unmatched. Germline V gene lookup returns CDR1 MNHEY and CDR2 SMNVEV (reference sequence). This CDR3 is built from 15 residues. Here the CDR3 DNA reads TGTGCCAGCAGTTTACGAGGACAGGGGGCGGATACGCAGTATTTT. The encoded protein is CASSLRGQGADTQYF.

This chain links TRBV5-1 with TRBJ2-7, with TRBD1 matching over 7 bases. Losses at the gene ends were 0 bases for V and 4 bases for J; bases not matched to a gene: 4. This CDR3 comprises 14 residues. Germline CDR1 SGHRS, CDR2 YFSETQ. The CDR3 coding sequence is TGCGCCAGCAGCTTGGGGCAACAGGGGTACGAGCAGTACTTC. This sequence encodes CASSLGQQGYEQYF.

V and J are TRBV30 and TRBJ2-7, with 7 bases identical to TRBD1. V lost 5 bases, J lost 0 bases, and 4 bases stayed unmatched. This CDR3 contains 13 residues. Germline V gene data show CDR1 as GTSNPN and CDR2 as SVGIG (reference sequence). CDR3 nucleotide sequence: TGTGCCTGGGCCGGGACAGACTCCTACGAGCAGTACTTC. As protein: CAWAGTDSYEQYF.

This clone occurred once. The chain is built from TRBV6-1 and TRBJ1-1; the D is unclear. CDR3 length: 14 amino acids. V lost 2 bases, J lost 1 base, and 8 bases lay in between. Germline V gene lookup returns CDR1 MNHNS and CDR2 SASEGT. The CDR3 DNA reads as TGTGCCAGCAGTGAATCGAGACAGAACACTGAAGCTTTCTTT. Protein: CASSESRQNTEAFF.

The CDR3 nucleotides are TGTGCCAGCAACAGGGCCCCGCCAGAGACCCAGTACTTC. This translates into CASNRAPPETQYF. The V and J genes are TRBV19 and TRBJ2-5, with TRBD1 as a possible D gene (6 bases). The CDR3 loop spans 13 amino acids. Germline V CDR1 and CDR2: LNHDA, SQIVND (reference sequence). Trimming shortened V by 9 bases and J by 4 bases, and 15 bases separated the two germline ends.

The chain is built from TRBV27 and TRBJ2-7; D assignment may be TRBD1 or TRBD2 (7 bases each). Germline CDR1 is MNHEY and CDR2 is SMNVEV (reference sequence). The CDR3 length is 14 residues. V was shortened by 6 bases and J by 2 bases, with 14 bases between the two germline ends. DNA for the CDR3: TGTGCCAGCAGGTTACAGGGGAGGGCCTACGAGCAGTACTTC. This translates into CASRLQGRAYEQYF.

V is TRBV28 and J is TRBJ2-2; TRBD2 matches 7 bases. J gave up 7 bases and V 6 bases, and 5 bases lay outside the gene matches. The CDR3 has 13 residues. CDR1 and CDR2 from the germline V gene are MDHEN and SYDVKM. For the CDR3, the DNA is TGTGCCAGCAGGGGAGGGTTGGACGGGGAGCTGTTTTTT. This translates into CASRGGLDGELFF.

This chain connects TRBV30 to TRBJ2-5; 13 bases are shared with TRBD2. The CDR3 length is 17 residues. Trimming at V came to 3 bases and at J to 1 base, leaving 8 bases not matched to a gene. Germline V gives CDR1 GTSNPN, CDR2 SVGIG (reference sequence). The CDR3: CAWSRDRTSGGQETQYF. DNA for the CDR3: TGTGCCTGGAGCCGGGACCGGACTAGCGGGGGCCAAGAGACCCAGTACTTC.

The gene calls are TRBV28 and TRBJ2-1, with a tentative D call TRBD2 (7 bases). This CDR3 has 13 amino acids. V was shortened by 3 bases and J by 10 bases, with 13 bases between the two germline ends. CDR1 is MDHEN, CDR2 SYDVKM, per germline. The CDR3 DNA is TGTGCCAGCAGTTTGGGGGGGCCTTGGGAGCAGTTCTTC. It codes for CASSLGGPWEQFF. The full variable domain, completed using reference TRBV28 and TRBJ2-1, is DVKVTQSSRYLVKRTGEKVFLECVQDMDHENMFWYRQDPGLGLRLIYFSYDVKMKEKGDIPEGYSVSREKKERFSLILESASTNQTSMYLCASSLGGPWEQFFGPGTRLTVL.

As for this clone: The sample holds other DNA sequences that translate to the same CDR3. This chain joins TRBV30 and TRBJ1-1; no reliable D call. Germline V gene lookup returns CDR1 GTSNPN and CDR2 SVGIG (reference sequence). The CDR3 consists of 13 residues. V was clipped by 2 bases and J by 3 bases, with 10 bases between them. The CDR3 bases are TGTGCCTGGAGTCCCGACTCCTACACTGAAGCTTTCTTT. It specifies CAWSPDSYTEAFF.

The CDR3 is CAISESGEGPNYGYTF. DNA for the CDR3: TGTGCCATCAGTGAGTCCGGGGAAGGACCAAACTATGGCTACACCTTC. The chain combines TRBV10-3 with TRBJ1-2; the D is unclear. V lost 0 bases to trimming and J lost 2 bases, with 13 bases between them. Looked up from germline, CDR1 is ENHRY and CDR2 is SYGVKD. The CDR3 is made up of 16 amino acids.

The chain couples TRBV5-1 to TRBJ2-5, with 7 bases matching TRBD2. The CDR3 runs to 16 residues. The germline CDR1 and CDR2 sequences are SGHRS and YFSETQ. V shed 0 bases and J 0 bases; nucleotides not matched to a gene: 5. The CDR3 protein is CASSLVRAGYQETQYF. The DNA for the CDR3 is TGCGCCAGCAGCTTGGTTCGAGCGGGGTACCAAGAGACCCAGTACTTC.

CDR3 DNA sequence: TGTGCCAGCAGCTGGGGACTGTCACGGCCCCAGCATTTT. Its translation is CASSWGLSRPQHF. The chain has TRBV28 and TRBJ1-5; perhaps TRBD1 as D (5 bases). In germline, CDR1 is MDHEN, CDR2 SYDVKM. Between the trimmed V and J ends, which lost 6 bases and 9 bases, there was a span of 15 bases. The CDR3 extends over 13 amino acids.